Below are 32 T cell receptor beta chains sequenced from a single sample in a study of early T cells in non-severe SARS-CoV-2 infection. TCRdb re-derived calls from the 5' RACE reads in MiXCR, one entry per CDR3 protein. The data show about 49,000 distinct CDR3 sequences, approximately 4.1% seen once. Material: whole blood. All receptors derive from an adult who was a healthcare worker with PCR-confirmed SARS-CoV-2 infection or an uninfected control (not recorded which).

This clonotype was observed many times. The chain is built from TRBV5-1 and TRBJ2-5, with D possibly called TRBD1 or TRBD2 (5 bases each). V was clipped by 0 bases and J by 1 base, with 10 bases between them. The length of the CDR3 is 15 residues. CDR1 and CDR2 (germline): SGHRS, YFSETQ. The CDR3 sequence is CASSLVEGSQETQYF. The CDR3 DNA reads TGCGCCAGCAGCTTGGTCGAGGGGAGCCAAGAGACCCAGTACTTC.

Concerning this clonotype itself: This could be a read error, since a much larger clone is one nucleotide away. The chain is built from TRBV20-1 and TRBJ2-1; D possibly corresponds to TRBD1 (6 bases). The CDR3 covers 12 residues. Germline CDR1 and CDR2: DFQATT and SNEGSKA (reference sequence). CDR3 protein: CSARAPGHEQIF. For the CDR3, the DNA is TGCAGTGCTAGGGCCCCGGGACATGAGCAGATCTTC.

The CDR3, as DNA: TGTGCCAGCAGCTTAGAGCTAGGGGTCTTAATGGGTGAGCAGTTCTTC. Translating gives CASSLELGVLMGEQFF. The chain combines TRBV7-9 with TRBJ2-1; perhaps TRBD1 as D (5 bases). Germline values: CDR1 SEHNR, CDR2 FQNEAQ (reference sequence). The V end lost 1 base, the J end lost 9 bases, and 19 bases lay between the germline ends. The CDR3 contains 16 residues.

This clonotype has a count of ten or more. The CDR3 sequence: CASSQAVGSTEAFF. The CDR3 DNA reads as TGTGCCAGCAGCCAAGCAGTCGGTAGCACTGAAGCTTTCTTT. The gene calls are TRBV3-1 and TRBJ1-1; D remains unclear. V was cut by 1 base and J by 4 bases, with 10 bases left in between. The CDR3 has 14 amino acids. Germline CDR1 reads LGHDT; CDR2 reads YNNKEL (reference sequence).

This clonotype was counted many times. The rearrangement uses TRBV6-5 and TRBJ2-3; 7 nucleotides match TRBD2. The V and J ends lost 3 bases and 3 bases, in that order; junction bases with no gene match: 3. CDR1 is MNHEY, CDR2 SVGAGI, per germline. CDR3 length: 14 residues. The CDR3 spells CASSYGGGTDTQYF. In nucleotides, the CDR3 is TGTGCCAGCAGTTATGGCGGGGGAACAGATACGCAGTATTTT.

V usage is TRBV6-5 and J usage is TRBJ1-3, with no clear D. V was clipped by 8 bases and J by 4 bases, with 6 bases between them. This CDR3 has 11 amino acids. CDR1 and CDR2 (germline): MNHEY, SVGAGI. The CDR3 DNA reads TGTGCCAGCCAGACAGGAAACACCATATATTTT. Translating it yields CASQTGNTIYF.

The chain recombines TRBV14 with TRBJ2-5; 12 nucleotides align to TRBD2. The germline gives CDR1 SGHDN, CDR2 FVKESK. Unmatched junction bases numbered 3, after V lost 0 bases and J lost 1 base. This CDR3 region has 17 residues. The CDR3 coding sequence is TGTGCCAGCAGCCAAGATCGGGGACTAGCGGGCCAAGAGACCCAGTACTTC. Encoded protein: CASSQDRGLAGQETQYF.

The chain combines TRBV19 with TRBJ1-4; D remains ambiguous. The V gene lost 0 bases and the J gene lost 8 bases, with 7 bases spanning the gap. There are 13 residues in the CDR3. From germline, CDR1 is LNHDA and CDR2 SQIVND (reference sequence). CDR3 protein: CASSIDRTEKLFF. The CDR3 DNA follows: TGTGCCAGTAGTATAGACCGAACGGAAAAACTGTTTTTT.

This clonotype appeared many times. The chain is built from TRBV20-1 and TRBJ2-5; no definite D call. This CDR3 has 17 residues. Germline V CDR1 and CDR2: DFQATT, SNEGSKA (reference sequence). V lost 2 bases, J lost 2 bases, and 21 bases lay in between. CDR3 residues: CSARRTDRVAAQETQYF. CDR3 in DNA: TGCAGTGCTAGACGCACAGATCGAGTAGCAGCACAAGAGACCCAGTACTTC.

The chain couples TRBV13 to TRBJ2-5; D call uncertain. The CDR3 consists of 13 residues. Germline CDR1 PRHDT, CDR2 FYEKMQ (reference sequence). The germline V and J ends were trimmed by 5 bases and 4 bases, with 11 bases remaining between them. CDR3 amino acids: CASSMQSTETQYF. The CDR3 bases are TGTGCCAGCAGCATGCAATCGACAGAGACCCAGTACTTC.

The CDR3 loop reads CSARQGRRGEAFF. In DNA, the CDR3 is TGCAGTGCTAGACAGGGGAGAAGGGGTGAAGCTTTCTTT. This chain joins TRBV20-1 and TRBJ1-1, with D possibly being TRBD1 (6 bases). Trimming pared 2 bases from V and 7 bases from J, leaving 14 bases between. The CDR3 runs 13 residues. Germline assignment: CDR1 DFQATT and CDR2 SNEGSKA (reference sequence).

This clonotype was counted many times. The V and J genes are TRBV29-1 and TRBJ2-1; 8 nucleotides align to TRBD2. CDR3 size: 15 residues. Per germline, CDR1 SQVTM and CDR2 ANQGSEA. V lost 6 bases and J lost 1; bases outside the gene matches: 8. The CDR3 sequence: CSVPRGAGSYNEQFF. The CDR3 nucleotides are TGCAGCGTCCCGCGGGGGGCGGGGTCCTACAATGAGCAGTTCTTC.

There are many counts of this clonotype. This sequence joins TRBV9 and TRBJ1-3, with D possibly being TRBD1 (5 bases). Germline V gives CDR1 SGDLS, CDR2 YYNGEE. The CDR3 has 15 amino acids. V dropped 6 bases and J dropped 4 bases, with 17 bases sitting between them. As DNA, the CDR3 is TGTGCCAGCACCCCTCGAACAGGAGCCGGAAACACCATATATTTT. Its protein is CASTPRTGAGNTIYF.

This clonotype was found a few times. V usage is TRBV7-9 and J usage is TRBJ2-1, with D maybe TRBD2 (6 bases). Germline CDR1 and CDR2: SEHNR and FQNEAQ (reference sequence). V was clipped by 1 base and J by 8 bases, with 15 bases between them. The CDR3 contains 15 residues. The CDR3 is CASSLVAPRGDEQFF. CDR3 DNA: TGTGCCAGCAGCTTAGTGGCCCCCCGCGGGGATGAGCAGTTCTTC.

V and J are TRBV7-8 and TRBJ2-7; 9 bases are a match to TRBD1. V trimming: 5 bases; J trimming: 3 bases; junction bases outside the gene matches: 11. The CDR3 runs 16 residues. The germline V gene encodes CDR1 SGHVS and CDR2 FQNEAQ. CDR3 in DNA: TGTGCCAGCAGCCTAGGCCGGGACAGGGCCAACTACGAGCAGTACTTC. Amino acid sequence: CASSLGRDRANYEQYF.

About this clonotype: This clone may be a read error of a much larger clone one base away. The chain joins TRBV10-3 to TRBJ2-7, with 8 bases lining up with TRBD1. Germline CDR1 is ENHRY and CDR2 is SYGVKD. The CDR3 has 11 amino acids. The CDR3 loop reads CVIRQGYEQYF. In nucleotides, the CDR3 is TGTGTCATCAGACAGGGGTACGAGCAGTACTTC.

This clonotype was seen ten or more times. The CDR3 is CASSLEGYLPQHF. The CDR3 nucleotides read TGTGCCAGCAGCTTAGAAGGGTATCTACCCCAGCATTTT. The rearrangement links TRBV7-9 to TRBJ1-5; D unclear. Germline CDR1 reads SEHNR; CDR2 reads FQNEAQ (reference sequence). The CDR3 runs to 13 residues. Trimming pared 1 base from V and 10 bases from J, leaving 11 bases between.

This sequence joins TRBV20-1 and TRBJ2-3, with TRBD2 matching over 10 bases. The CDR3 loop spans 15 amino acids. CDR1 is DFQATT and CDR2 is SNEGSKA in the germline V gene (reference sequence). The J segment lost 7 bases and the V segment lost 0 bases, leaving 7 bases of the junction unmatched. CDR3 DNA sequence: TGCAGTGCTAGAGATCCAGCGGGAGGGTCTAATACGCAGTATTTT. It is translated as CSARDPAGGSNTQYF.

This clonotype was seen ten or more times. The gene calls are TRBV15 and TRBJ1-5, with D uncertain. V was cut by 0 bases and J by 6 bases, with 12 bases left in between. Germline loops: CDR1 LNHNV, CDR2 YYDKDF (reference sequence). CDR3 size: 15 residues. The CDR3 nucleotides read TGTGCCACCAGCAGAGATGCCTCGGGCGGTCAGCCCCAGCATTTT. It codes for CATSRDASGGQPQHF.

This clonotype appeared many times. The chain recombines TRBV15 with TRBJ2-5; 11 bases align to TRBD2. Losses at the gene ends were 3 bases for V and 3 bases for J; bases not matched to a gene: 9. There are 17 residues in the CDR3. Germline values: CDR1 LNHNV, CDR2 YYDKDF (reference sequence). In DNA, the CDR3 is TGTGCCACCAGCAGGTCGAGGGTGACTAGCGGGGAAGAGACCCAGTACTTC. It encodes CATSRSRVTSGEETQYF.

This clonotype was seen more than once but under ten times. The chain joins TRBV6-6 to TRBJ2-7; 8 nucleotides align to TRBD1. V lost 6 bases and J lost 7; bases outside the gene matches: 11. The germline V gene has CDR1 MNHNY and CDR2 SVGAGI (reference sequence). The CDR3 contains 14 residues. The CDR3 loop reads CASRSVQGAGEQYF. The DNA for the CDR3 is TGTGCCAGCAGGTCCGTTCAGGGGGCCGGGGAGCAGTACTTC.

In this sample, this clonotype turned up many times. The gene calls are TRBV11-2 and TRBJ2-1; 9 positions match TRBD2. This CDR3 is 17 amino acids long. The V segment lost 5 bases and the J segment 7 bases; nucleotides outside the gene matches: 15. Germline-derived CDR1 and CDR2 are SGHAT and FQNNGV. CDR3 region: CASSHAGGRALGNEQFF. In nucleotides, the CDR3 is TGTGCCAGCAGCCACGCGGGCGGGAGGGCCCTCGGAAATGAGCAGTTCTTC.

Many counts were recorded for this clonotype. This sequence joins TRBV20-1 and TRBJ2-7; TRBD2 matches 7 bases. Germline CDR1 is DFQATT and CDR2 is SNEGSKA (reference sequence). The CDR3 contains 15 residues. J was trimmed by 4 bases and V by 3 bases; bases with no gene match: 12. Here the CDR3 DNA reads TGCAGTGCTAGGTCGGGGGGAACCTCCCATTACGAGCAGTACTTC. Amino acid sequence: CSARSGGTSHYEQYF.

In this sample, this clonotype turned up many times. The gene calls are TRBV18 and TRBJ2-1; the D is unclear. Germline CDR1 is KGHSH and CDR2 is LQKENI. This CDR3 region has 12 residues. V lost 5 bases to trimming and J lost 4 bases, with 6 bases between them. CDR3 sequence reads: CASSMDYNEQFF. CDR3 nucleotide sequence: TGTGCCAGCTCAATGGATTACAATGAGCAGTTCTTC.

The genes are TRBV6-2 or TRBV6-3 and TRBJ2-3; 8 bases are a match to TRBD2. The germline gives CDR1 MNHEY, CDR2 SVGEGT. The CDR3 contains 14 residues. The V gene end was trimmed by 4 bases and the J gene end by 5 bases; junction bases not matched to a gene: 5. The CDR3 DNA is TGTGCCAGCAGTTTCCGGCTAGCGGGAGATACGCAGTATTTT. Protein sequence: CASSFRLAGDTQYF.

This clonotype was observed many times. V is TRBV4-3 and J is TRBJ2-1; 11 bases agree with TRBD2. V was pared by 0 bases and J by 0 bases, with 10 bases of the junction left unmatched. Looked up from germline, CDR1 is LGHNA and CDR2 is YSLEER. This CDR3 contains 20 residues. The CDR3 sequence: CASSQDRGLADESSYNEQFF. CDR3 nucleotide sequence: TGCGCCAGCAGCCAAGATAGGGGACTAGCGGACGAGAGCTCCTACAATGAGCAGTTCTTC.

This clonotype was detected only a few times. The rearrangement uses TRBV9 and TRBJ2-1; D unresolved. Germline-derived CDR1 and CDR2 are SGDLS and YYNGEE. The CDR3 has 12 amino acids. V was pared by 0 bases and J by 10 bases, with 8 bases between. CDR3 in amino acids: CASSVGVQEQFF. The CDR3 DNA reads TGTGCCAGCAGCGTAGGTGTACAGGAGCAGTTCTTC.

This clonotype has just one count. CDR3 in amino acids: CASSPTRGAGNTIYF. The DNA of the CDR3 is TGTGCCAGCTCTCCCACCCGGGGAGCTGGAAACACCATATATTTT. J is TRBJ1-3 and V is TRBV18; D not resolved. CDR1 and CDR2 (germline): KGHSH, LQKENI. With 6 bases removed from V and 2 bases from J, the gap between germline ends came to 14 bases. This CDR3 is built from 15 residues.

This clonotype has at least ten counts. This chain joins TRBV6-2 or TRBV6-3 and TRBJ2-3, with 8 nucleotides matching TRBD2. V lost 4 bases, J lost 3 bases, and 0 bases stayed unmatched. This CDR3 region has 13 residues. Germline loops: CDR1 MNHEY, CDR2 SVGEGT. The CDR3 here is CASSLAGTDTQYF. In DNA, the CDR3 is TGTGCCAGCAGTTTAGCGGGAACAGATACGCAGTATTTT.

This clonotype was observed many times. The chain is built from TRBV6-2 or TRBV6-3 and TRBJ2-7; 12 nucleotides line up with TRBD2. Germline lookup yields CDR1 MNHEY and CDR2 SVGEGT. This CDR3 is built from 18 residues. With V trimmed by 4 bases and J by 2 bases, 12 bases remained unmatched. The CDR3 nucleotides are TGTGCCAGCAGTTTCTCCATCCTGACTAGCGGGAGACCCTACGAGCAGTACTTC. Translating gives CASSFSILTSGRPYEQYF.

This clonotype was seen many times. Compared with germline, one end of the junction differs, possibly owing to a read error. CDR3 loop: CASSVLGGGKNTEAFF. CDR3 sequence (DNA): TGTGCCAGCAGCGTACTCGGAGGGGGCAAGAACACTGAAGCCTTCTTT. The chain is built from TRBV9 and TRBJ1-1, with TRBD1 matching over 7 bases. CDR3 size: 16 residues. CDR1 SGDLS and CDR2 YYNGEE come from the germline V gene.

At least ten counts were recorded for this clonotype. The CDR3 is CASSPPRGGYTDTQYF. CDR3 nucleotide sequence: TGTGCCAGCTCACCCCCTCGCGGGGGGTACACAGATACGCAGTATTTT. This chain joins TRBV18 and TRBJ2-3, with 8 bases fitting TRBD2. The junction had 7 bases not matched to a gene; V was cut back by 3 bases and J by 2 bases. This CDR3 is built from 16 residues. Per the germline V gene, CDR1 is KGHSH and CDR2 is LQKENI.